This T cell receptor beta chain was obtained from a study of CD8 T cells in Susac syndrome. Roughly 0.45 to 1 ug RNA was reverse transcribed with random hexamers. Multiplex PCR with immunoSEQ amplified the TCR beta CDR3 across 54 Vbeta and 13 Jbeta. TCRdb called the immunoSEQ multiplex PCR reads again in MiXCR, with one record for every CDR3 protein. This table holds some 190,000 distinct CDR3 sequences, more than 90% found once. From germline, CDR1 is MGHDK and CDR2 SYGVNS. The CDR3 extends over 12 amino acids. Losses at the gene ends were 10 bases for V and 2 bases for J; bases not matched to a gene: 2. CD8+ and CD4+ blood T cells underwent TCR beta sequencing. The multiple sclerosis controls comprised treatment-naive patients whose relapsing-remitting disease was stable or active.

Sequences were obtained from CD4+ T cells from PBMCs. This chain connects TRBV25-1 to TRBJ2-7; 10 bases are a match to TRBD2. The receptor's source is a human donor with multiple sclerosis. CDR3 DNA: TGTGCCATAGCGGGGGGCCCCTACGAGCAGTACTTC. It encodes CAIAGGPYEQYF.